The next 27 T cell receptor beta chains were all read from a single sample in a study of blood T cell repertoires in COVID-19. The table came from immunoSEQ multiplex PCR; TCRdb's copy has only in-frame clones and leaves some out. The repertoire holds 110,000 or so clones, with 85% as singletons. The specimen sequenced was peripheral blood. Every receptor here comes from a man aged 60 to 69 with acute or convalescent COVID-19.

The chain is built from TRBV5-1 and TRBJ2-5, with 12 bases matching TRBD1. The junction had 9 bases not matched to a gene; V was cut back by 4 bases and J by 5 bases. The CDR3 is made up of 16 amino acids. The germline gives CDR1 SGHRS, CDR2 YFSETQ. CDR3 region: CASSAAGTGGRETQYF. DNA for the CDR3: TGCGCCAGCAGCGCCGCCGGGACAGGGGGCCGGGAGACCCAGTACTTC.

In the case of this clone: Other DNA sequences from this sample encode an identical CDR3 as well. The chain joins TRBV9 to TRBJ2-5, with D maybe TRBD2 (5 bases). Germline values: CDR1 SGDLS, CDR2 YYNGEE. The CDR3 extends over 14 amino acids. The V and J ends lost 1 base and 1 base respectively, with 8 bases between them. CDR3 amino acids: CASSVRGTQETQYF. CDR3 nucleotides: TGTGCCAGCAGCGTACGGGGAACCCAAGAGACCCAGTACTTC.

CDR3 DNA sequence: TGCAGCGTACAGGGGATTAATGGGGAGCTGTTTTTT. Translation gives CSVQGINGELFF. The V gene is TRBV29-1, the J gene TRBJ2-2; 7 nucleotides agree with TRBD1. Germline V gene data show CDR1 as SQVTM and CDR2 as ANQGSEA. J gave up 8 bases and V 6 bases, and 6 bases lay outside the gene matches. There are 12 residues in the CDR3.

The chain joins TRBV11-2 to TRBJ2-1; 10 nucleotides agree with TRBD2. Germline CDR1 is SGHAT and CDR2 is FQNNGV. Trimming took 8 bases from V and 7 from J; bases not matched to a gene: 5. The CDR3 is 13 residues long. The CDR3 here is CASRASGRNEQFF. The CDR3 DNA is TGTGCCAGCCGAGCTAGCGGGAGAAATGAGCAGTTCTTC.

CDR3 amino acids: CASSQDLGTGGETQYF. The CDR3 nucleotides are TGCGCCAGCAGCCAAGATCTGGGGACGGGAGGAGAGACCCAGTACTTC. The chain is built from TRBV4-3 and TRBJ2-5, with 7 bases that match TRBD2. Per germline, CDR1 LGHNA and CDR2 YSLEER. The V segment lost 0 bases and the J segment 4 bases; nucleotides outside the gene matches: 8. CDR3 size: 16 residues.

The rearrangement joins TRBV6-5 to TRBJ2-7; 8 nucleotides align to TRBD1. V was pared by 7 bases and J by 4 bases, with 9 bases of the junction left unmatched. CDR1 is MNHEY, CDR2 SVGAGI, per germline. The CDR3 sequence is 14 residues long. CDR3 sequence (DNA): TGTGCCAGCATGCCTCCCAGGGGGCGGTACGAGCAGTACTTC. Its translation is CASMPPRGRYEQYF.

This chain links TRBV7-2 with TRBJ2-2; D may be TRBD1 (5 bases). The CDR3 spans 15 residues. In germline, CDR1 is SGHTA, CDR2 FQGNSA. V was shortened by 6 bases and J by 2 bases, with 13 bases between the two germline ends. CDR3 DNA: TGTGCCAGCAGGGGAAGACAGATCAACACCGGGGAGCTGTTTTTT. It encodes CASRGRQINTGELFF. The full variable domain, its missing parts supplied by reference TRBV7-2 and TRBJ2-2, is GAGVSQSPSNKVTEKGKDVELRCDPISGHTALYWYRQSLGQGLEFLIYFQGNSAPDKSGLPSDRFSAERTGGSVSTLTIQRTQQEDSAVYLCASRGRQINTGELFFGEGSRLTVL.

V gene TRBV6-2 or TRBV6-3 combines with J gene TRBJ2-2; no firm D call. V lost 4 bases, J lost 6 bases, and 9 bases lay in between. Germline assignment: CDR1 MNHEY and CDR2 SVGEGT. This CDR3 has 13 residues. The CDR3 spells CASSFTYSGELFF. CDR3 DNA: TGTGCCAGCAGTTTCACGTACTCCGGGGAGCTGTTTTTT.

This clone was detected once. The V and J genes are TRBV14 and TRBJ1-2; the D is unclear. The germline V gene has CDR1 SGHDN and CDR2 FVKESK. The CDR3 runs to 12 residues. Trimming cost V 0 bases and J 9 bases, with 8 bases left between them. CDR3 sequence (DNA): TGTGCCAGCAGCCAAGATGGCCTCCGCTACACCTTC. This encodes CASSQDGLRYTF.

This rearrangement joins TRBV19 to TRBJ1-5; 10 bases line up with TRBD1. Germline CDR1 and CDR2: LNHDA and SQIVND (reference sequence). The CDR3 contains 16 residues. The V gene end was trimmed by 4 bases and the J gene end by 7 bases; junction bases not matched to a gene: 10. This chain's CDR3 is CASSTRDRGLGQPQHF. The CDR3 DNA follows: TGTGCCAGTAGTACCCGGGACAGGGGATTGGGACAGCCCCAGCATTTT.

The genes are TRBV19 and TRBJ1-5, with 9 bases that match TRBD1. The CDR3 has 15 residues. Germline assignment: CDR1 LNHDA and CDR2 SQIVND (reference sequence). Losses at the gene ends were 4 bases for V and 4 bases for J; bases not matched to a gene: 5. CDR3 residues: CASSSTGTGNQPQHF. CDR3 sequence (DNA): TGTGCCAGTAGTAGTACCGGGACAGGGAATCAGCCCCAGCATTTT. Full variable domain (remainder filled in from reference TRBV19 and TRBJ1-5): DGGITQSPKYLFRKEGQNVTLSCEQNLNHDAMYWYRQDPGQGLRLIYYSQIVNDFQKGDIAEGYSVSREKKESFPLTVTSAQKNPTAFYLCASSSTGTGNQPQHFGDGTRLSIL.

The chain couples TRBV7-3 to TRBJ1-1; no firm D call. Looked up from germline, CDR1 is SGHTA and CDR2 is FQGTGA. The length of the CDR3 is 13 residues. V was trimmed by 6 bases and J by 1 base, leaving 9 bases between them. The CDR3 is CASRPTQNTEAFF. DNA for the CDR3: TGTGCCAGCAGACCGACACAGAACACTGAAGCTTTCTTT.

The chain recombines TRBV19 with TRBJ1-2; no clear D. The V gene lost 4 bases and the J gene lost 7 bases, with 19 bases spanning the gap. Per the germline V gene, CDR1 is LNHDA and CDR2 is SQIVND (reference sequence). CDR3 length equals 15 residues. CDR3 in DNA: TGTGCCAGTAGTACAGACTTCGGTCTAACTAGTGGCTACACCTTC. Protein sequence: CASSTDFGLTSGYTF.

V gene TRBV9 combines with J gene TRBJ1-1; TRBD1 agrees at 7 bases. CDR3 length: 14 amino acids. Trimming removed 1 base from V and 1 base from J; junction bases left unmatched: 1. Germline assignment: CDR1 SGDLS and CDR2 YYNGEE. Here the CDR3 DNA reads TGTGCCAGCAGCGTAAAGGGGGCGAACACTGAAGCTTTCTTT. Translated, it gives CASSVKGANTEAFF.

CDR3: CASSPGHNSGANVLTF. For the CDR3, the DNA is TGCGCCAGCAGCCCGGGACACAACTCTGGGGCCAACGTCCTGACTTTC. The V and J genes are TRBV5-1 and TRBJ2-6, with TRBD1 as a possible D gene (6 bases). The CDR3 sequence is 16 residues long. The germline gives CDR1 SGHRS, CDR2 YFSETQ. The V end was cut by 4 bases, the J end by 0 bases, with 11 bases between.

This clone was observed a single time. The V call is TRBV19, the J call TRBJ2-3; weak D call: TRBD2 (7 bases). The CDR3 is 15 amino acids. Germline values: CDR1 LNHDA, CDR2 SQIVND (reference sequence). The germline V and J ends were trimmed by 1 base and 3 bases, with 11 bases remaining between them. The CDR3 DNA reads TGTGCCAGTAGTATAGCTGGGGGGGCGACAGATACGCAGTATTTT. It encodes CASSIAGGATDTQYF.

The J gene is TRBJ1-5, the V gene TRBV28; TRBD1 aligns across 7 bases. The germline gives CDR1 MDHEN, CDR2 SYDVKM. J lost 7 bases, V lost 6 bases, and 6 bases had no gene match. The CDR3 is 13 amino acids. The CDR3 DNA is TGTGCCAGCAGCCTGACAGGGTGGCAGCCCCAGCATTTT. This translates into CASSLTGWQPQHF.

The chain employs TRBV5-6 and TRBJ2-5; no firm D call. Trimming took off 4 bases at V and 3 bases at J, with 13 bases between the two ends. From germline, CDR1 is SGHDT and CDR2 YYEEEE. This CDR3 contains 14 residues. Here the CDR3 DNA reads TGTGCCAGCAGCCTTTTGCGCCTAAAAGAGACCCAGTACTTC. Residues: CASSLLRLKETQYF.

The chain has TRBV12-3 or TRBV12-4 and TRBJ2-5; a possible D gene is TRBD2 (5 bases). With 8 bases removed from V and 2 bases from J, the gap between germline ends came to 9 bases. The CDR3 is 12 residues long. In DNA form, the CDR3 reads TGTGCCAGCGGTCGGGATCAAGAGACCCAGTACTTC. Residues: CASGRDQETQYF.

This rearrangement joins TRBV14 to TRBJ2-7; 7 bases align to TRBD1. Germline V gives CDR1 SGHDN, CDR2 FVKESK. This CDR3 spans 14 amino acids. Trimming at V came to 3 bases and at J to 2 bases, leaving 4 bases not matched to a gene. CDR3 loop: CASSHLGQPYEQYF. CDR3 in DNA: TGTGCCAGCAGCCACTTGGGACAGCCCTACGAGCAGTACTTC.

The chain combines TRBV9 with TRBJ2-5; a weak D match, TRBD1 (6 bases). CDR3 length: 17 residues. The V and J ends lost 4 bases and 5 bases respectively, with 24 bases between them. The germline CDR1 and CDR2 sequences are SGDLS and YYNGEE. CDR3 sequence reads: CASSTSPLGGPWETQYF. The CDR3 nucleotides read TGTGCCAGCAGCACCTCCCCTTTAGGGGGACCGTGGGAGACCCAGTACTTC.

This rearrangement joins TRBV24-1 to TRBJ2-7; D perhaps matches TRBD2 (5 bases). CDR3 size: 13 residues. V was shortened by 3 bases and J by 3 bases, with 8 bases between the two germline ends. Germline assignment: CDR1 KGHDR and CDR2 SFDVKD. For the CDR3, the DNA is TGTGCCACCAGTGATAGGACTGGCTACGAGCAGTACTTC. It specifies CATSDRTGYEQYF.

This sequence joins TRBV10-1 and TRBJ2-2; 10 bases align to TRBD2. The junction had 17 bases not matched to a gene; V was cut back by 10 bases and J by 6 bases. The germline V gene has CDR1 WNHNN and CDR2 SYGVQD (reference sequence). CDR3 length: 17 amino acids. The CDR3 DNA reads TGCGCCATATCCTTACCTAGCGGGAGACTGGTTGCCGGGGAGCTGTTTTTT. It specifies CAISLPSGRLVAGELFF.

The chain joins TRBV9 to TRBJ2-7, with a tentative D call TRBD2 (5 bases). The ends were cut back, 0 bases at V and 6 bases at J, with 10 bases in the middle. Germline CDR1 SGDLS, CDR2 YYNGEE. This CDR3 region has 13 residues. The CDR3 reads CASSVGMGSEQYF. The CDR3 DNA follows: TGTGCCAGCAGCGTAGGTATGGGGAGCGAGCAGTACTTC.

On this clone: Mismatch with germline at one junction end may stem from a read error. The chain employs TRBV6-1 and TRBJ2-7; 7 bases align to TRBD1. CDR1 and CDR2 from the germline V gene are MNHNS and SASEGT. This CDR3 spans 12 amino acids. Written as DNA, the CDR3 is TGTGCCATCAGTGACAGGGTCTACGAGCAGTACTTC. It encodes CAISDRVYEQYF.

The chain links TRBV7-2 to TRBJ2-1, with 8 bases lining up with TRBD1. Germline loops: CDR1 SGHTA, CDR2 FQGNSA. With 4 bases clipped from V and 14 bases from J, the junction kept 10 bases outside the gene matches. The CDR3 contains 13 residues. CDR3 amino acids: CASSSTSDRGKFF. The CDR3, as DNA: TGTGCCAGCAGCTCCACGTCAGACAGGGGAAAGTTCTTC.

The chain combines TRBV27 with TRBJ2-5; 11 nucleotides align to TRBD1. The CDR3 is made up of 15 amino acids. V was clipped by 8 bases and J by 4 bases; unmatched bases: 9. The V gene's germline CDR1 is MNHEY and CDR2 SMNVEV (reference sequence). The CDR3 reads CASGSGTGGGETQYF. The DNA of the CDR3 is TGTGCCAGCGGATCCGGGACAGGGGGAGGAGAGACCCAGTACTTC.